This entry concerns a single T cell receptor (beta chain). It lacks a known antigen. No much larger clonotype is one base removed from it; base qualities were not supplied. The sample comes from a study of blood T cell repertoires in COVID-19 (dated by TCRdb to the early 2020s). In the study overall: Samples covering the acute and convalescent phases of COVID-19 were provided by collaborators in the United States, Italy and Spain. The material from the prospective study consisted of cDNA or gDNA derived from T cells, B-cell-depleted T cells, or PBMCs. The dataset comprised deeply sampled blood TCRbeta repertoires from subjects exposed to, actively infected with, or recovered from COVID-19. The repertoires were made available in a free public database intended to serve as a resource for research on the immune response to SARS-CoV-2. Samples were obtained from the ongoing ImmuneRACE study (first 160 participants) and from 1,200 or so subjects provided by 6 global collaborators. Nearly every sample came with metadata listing a de-identified subject ID, COVID-19 status, age in years and sex. Where available, HLA class I and class II types were obtained from metadata supplied by the sample provider rather than from assay-based typing.

Collaborating institutions collected whole blood in K2EDTA tubes following their own protocols. Collaborator samples were shipped for TCRbeta analysis as frozen whole blood, isolated PBMCs, or DNA extracted from either sample type. TCRbeta CDR3 regions were amplified from genomic DNA by means of the immunoSEQ Assay, a bias-controlled multiplex PCR. The authors' analysis ran thus. Within the assay, amplification of reference gene primers was used to estimate how many nucleated cells each sample contained. To quantify the absolute abundance of each unique TCRbeta CDR3 rearrangement, sequence reads were collapsed and filtered. Productive Simpson clonality was computed per sample as the square root of Simpson's diversity index over productive rearrangements. Drawn from immuneACCESS, this table holds only the in-frame rearrangements with V and J called that TCRdb kept. Clones are partly lost; checked studies trace under half to an unresolved V gene and leave the rest unexplained. V, J and clone size are those of that table, while D and trimming were read from the DNA. For this sample the table gives approximately 230,000 clones, of which roughly 83% were detected only once. In total, the top ten clones hold about 10% of the sample.

CDR3 length: 13 amino acids, cysteine to phenylalanine. The CDR3 DNA has 39 bases and is translated from base 1. For CDR1 and CDR2, the germline V gene (reference sequence) lists MNHNY and SVGAGI. Trimming takes 6 bases off V and 4 bases off J; junction bases not matched to a gene: 5. Results and caveats for the whole study, not just this receptor: The amount of clinical and demographic metadata varied by source and participant and was provided uncurated.

The receptor comes from a man older than 75 with acute or convalescent COVID-19. What was sequenced was peripheral blood. This sequence uses TRBV6-6 and TRBJ1-2, with TRBD1 identical over 7 junction bases. The encoded CDR3 is CASSEDRAYGYTF. The sequenced DNA: TGTGCCAGCAGCGAAGACAGGGCCTATGGCTACACCTTC.